This TCR beta chain was documented in a study of T cells after yellow fever vaccination. Across the study: Low-cell-number fractions were prepared with SMART-Seq v4 Ultra Low Input.

Regarding the study as a whole: Relatively few clonotypes were ones that appeared in both CD4 and CD8 compartments.

Synthesis of TCR cDNA relied on 5'RACE template switching, which attached a universal primer site and UMIs. TCRdb used MiXCR to reprocess the 5' RACE reads, holding one entry per CDR3 protein. The sample holds about 240,000 distinct CDR3 sequences, approximately 3.6% seen once. V lost 2 bases to trimming and J lost 1 base; unmatched junction nucleotides: 2. The V gene's germline CDR1 is SGHTA and CDR2 FQGTGA. This CDR3 comprises 15 residues. This clonotype was observed at least ten times. The antigen remains unidentified. The rearrangement joins TRBV7-3 to TRBJ2-3; 8 bases match TRBD2. The TCR comes from a man younger than 35 who received the YFV17D yellow fever vaccine. Sequenced here: PBMCs, sampled 15 days after the yellow fever booster vaccination. The CDR3 reads CASSLDGGGTDTQYF. CDR3 coding DNA: TGTGCCAGCAGCTTAGACGGGGGGGGCACAGATACGCAGTATTTT.